The 29 T cell receptor beta chains given below trace back to one sample, sequenced in a study of response to subunit inactivated influenza vaccine. MiXCR, applied by TCRdb to the RT-PCR reads, yields one record per CDR3 protein. The sample records 500,000 to 600,000 distinct CDR3 sequences, around 11% being singletons. This same sample was also taken into another study, of T cells expressing NK-cell markers. In that study: The cDNA for TCR beta came from 5'RACE template switching with UMIs.

Sample: PBMCs from blood, taken on the day of vaccination. Receptor source: a man in his fifties or sixties who received an inactivated influenza vaccine.

This clonotype occurred a few times. The gene calls are TRBV5-1 and TRBJ1-2; 8 bases fit TRBD1. The ends lost 0 bases at V and 8 bases at J; junction bases unmatched: 6. In germline, CDR1 is SGHRS, CDR2 YFSETQ. The CDR3 length is 14 residues. The CDR3 DNA sequence: TGCGCCAGCAGCTTGGGTCAGGGGGCTGTGGGCTACACCTTC. It specifies CASSLGQGAVGYTF.

The V gene is TRBV6-5, the J gene TRBJ1-2, with TRBD1 matching 9 bases. The J segment lost 7 bases and the V segment lost 0 bases, leaving 3 bases of the junction unmatched. The germline gives CDR1 MNHEY, CDR2 SVGAGI. This CDR3 has 14 residues. CDR3 amino acids: CASSYSTGGSGYTF. The CDR3 DNA reads TGTGCCAGCAGTTACTCGACAGGGGGTTCTGGCTACACCTTC.

This chain joins TRBV20-1 and TRBJ1-2; 9 bases agree with TRBD1. The CDR3 runs to 15 residues. Germline CDR1 DFQATT, CDR2 SNEGSKA (reference sequence). Germline trimming cut 1 base from V and 2 bases from J; bases unmatched to any gene: 5. DNA of the CDR3: TGCAGTGCTAGAGGGGCAGGGACAGGGAACTATGGCTACACCTTC. Translating it yields CSARGAGTGNYGYTF.

In this sample, this clonotype turned up a few times. The chain combines TRBV5-1 with TRBJ2-7; the D gene is possibly TRBD2 (5 bases). The V end lost 4 bases, the J end lost 7 bases, and 15 bases lay between the germline ends. The CDR3 contains 13 residues. The germline CDR1 and CDR2 sequences are SGHRS and YFSETQ. The CDR3 DNA follows: TGCGCCAGCAGCCCTTACCGTACGGGAGAGCAGTACTTC. Its protein is CASSPYRTGEQYF.

The rearrangement joins TRBV6-5 to TRBJ2-3; D is tentatively TRBD1 or TRBD2 (6 bases each). The V and J ends lost 2 bases and 1 base respectively, with 16 bases between them. The CDR3 sequence is 17 residues long. The germline gives CDR1 MNHEY, CDR2 SVGAGI. CDR3 residues: CASSYGGMEGGTDTQYF. CDR3 in DNA: TGTGCCAGCAGTTACGGGGGCATGGAGGGAGGCACAGATACGCAGTATTTT.

This chain links TRBV12-3 or TRBV12-4 with TRBJ2-7; TRBD2 matches at 9 bases. The CDR3 consists of 14 residues. Losses at the gene ends were 6 bases for V and 5 bases for J; bases not matched to a gene: 8. CDR3 in DNA: TGTGCCAGCAGCCCGGGGCGGGGGGGCGACGAGCAGTACTTC. It is translated as CASSPGRGGDEQYF.

This clonotype was observed many times. The CDR3 region is CASSLSGTASEQYF. CDR3 nucleotide sequence: TGTGCCAGCAGCCTTAGCGGTACCGCCAGCGAGCAGTACTTC. The chain uses TRBV7-3 and TRBJ2-7; maybe TRBD2 (6 bases). The germline gives CDR1 SGHTA, CDR2 FQGTGA. V lost 5 bases, J lost 6 bases, and 17 bases lay in between. CDR3 length: 14 residues.

The table lists this clonotype with many counts. CDR3 region: CSARDSQGRETQYF. CDR3 bases: TGCAGTGCTAGAGATTCCCAGGGCAGGGAGACCCAGTACTTC. The J gene is TRBJ2-5, the V gene TRBV20-1; weak D call: TRBD1 (5 bases). Germline loops: CDR1 DFQATT, CDR2 SNEGSKA (reference sequence). This CDR3 comprises 14 residues. Trimming cost V 0 bases and J 5 bases, with 13 bases left between them.

This clonotype was recorded a few times. The rearrangement uses TRBV28 and TRBJ2-7, with a tentative D call TRBD1 (6 bases). This CDR3 contains 14 residues. Between the trimmed V and J ends, which lost 6 bases and 2 bases, there was a span of 14 bases. Germline-derived CDR1 and CDR2 are MDHEN and SYDVKM. As DNA, the CDR3 is TGTGCCAGCAGCCCACCGGGACATCCCTACGAGCAGTACTTC. Residues: CASSPPGHPYEQYF.

CDR3: CASIKAASTDTQYF. DNA of the CDR3: TGCGCCAGCATAAAGGCGGCTAGCACAGATACGCAGTATTTT. J is TRBJ2-3 and V is TRBV5-1, with no clear D. The length of the CDR3 is 14 residues. V dropped 6 bases and J dropped 0 bases, with 11 bases sitting between them. In germline, CDR1 is SGHRS, CDR2 YFSETQ.

Remarks on this clonotype: Since a much larger clone is just one base distant, this may be a read error. This chain connects TRBV10-3 to TRBJ1-5; 7 bases fit TRBD1. This CDR3 contains 13 residues. Germline loops: CDR1 ENHRY, CDR2 SYGVKD. With V trimmed by 6 bases and J by 2 bases, 1 base remained unmatched. The CDR3 DNA reads as TGTGCCATCAGGGGGACAGGCAATCAGCCCCAGCATTTT. It encodes CAIRGTGNQPQHF.

This clonotype was detected only a few times. The V gene is TRBV27, the J gene TRBJ2-4; D is possibly TRBD1 (5 bases). This CDR3 is 16 amino acids long. Trimming took off 2 bases at V and 3 bases at J, with 14 bases between the two ends. Germline V CDR1 and CDR2: MNHEY, SMNVEV (reference sequence). The CDR3 reads CASSLRQSFGKNIQYF. Written as DNA, the CDR3 is TGTGCCAGCAGTTTAAGACAGAGTTTTGGCAAAAACATTCAGTACTTC.

The V and J genes are TRBV5-5 and TRBJ1-2; TRBD1 might be the D (6 bases). Looked up from germline, CDR1 is SGHKS and CDR2 is YYEKEE (reference sequence). V was shortened by 0 bases and J by 10 bases, with 10 bases between the two germline ends. The CDR3 loop spans 12 amino acids. The CDR3 coding sequence is TGTGCCAGCAGCTTGGAAACAGGGAACTACACCTTC. Its translation: CASSLETGNYTF.

This clonotype appeared many times. This sequence joins TRBV4-2 and TRBJ2-3; a possible D gene is TRBD2 (6 bases). The V end lost 3 bases, the J end lost 6 bases, and 16 bases lay between the germline ends. CDR3 length equals 15 residues. The germline V gene has CDR1 LGHNA and CDR2 YNFKEQ. CDR3 in amino acids: CASSQGGPASDTQYF. CDR3 DNA: TGTGCCAGCAGCCAGGGAGGTCCAGCCTCGGATACGCAGTATTTT.

There are a few counts of this clonotype. J is TRBJ2-7 and V is TRBV28, with 9 bases fitting TRBD1. The J segment lost 5 bases and the V segment lost 6 bases, leaving 8 bases of the junction unmatched. CDR1 and CDR2 (germline): MDHEN, SYDVKM. The CDR3 is 14 amino acids. CDR3 residues: CASRLGQGSHEQYF. The CDR3 DNA reads as TGTGCCAGCAGGCTGGGACAGGGATCCCACGAGCAGTACTTC.

In this sample, this clonotype turned up a few times. This chain joins TRBV5-4 and TRBJ2-5; no clear D. The CDR3 has 14 amino acids. Trimming stripped 4 bases from V and 4 bases from J, with 14 bases between. Per the germline V gene, CDR1 is SGHNT and CDR2 is YYREEE (reference sequence). CDR3 in amino acids: CASSHSASRETQYF. DNA for the CDR3: TGTGCCAGCAGCCATTCGGCCTCTCGAGAGACCCAGTACTTC.

This clonotype was seen ten or more times. The genes are TRBV9 and TRBJ2-7; possibly TRBD1 or TRBD2 for D (5 bases each). Germline CDR1 is SGDLS and CDR2 is YYNGEE. Trimming left V 4 bases short and J 4 bases short, with 12 bases between. The CDR3 is made up of 13 amino acids. The CDR3 is CASSPYGGYEQYF. As DNA, the CDR3 is TGTGCCAGCAGCCCCTATGGGGGATACGAGCAGTACTTC.

This clonotype was observed at least ten times. This chain joins TRBV6-5 and TRBJ2-2; 10 bases are a match to TRBD1. Germline V gives CDR1 MNHEY, CDR2 SVGAGI. Trimming removed 2 bases from V and 3 bases from J; junction bases left unmatched: 12. The CDR3 sequence is 19 residues long. The CDR3 coding sequence is TGTGCCAGCAGTTACCAAATTAAAACCGGGACAGGGGACACCGGGGAGCTGTTTTTT. Protein: CASSYQIKTGTGDTGELFF.

This sequence joins TRBV7-2 and TRBJ2-3; TRBD2 is a possible D gene (5 bases). This CDR3 has 15 residues. The ends were cut back, 3 bases at V and 1 base at J, with 11 bases in the middle. CDR1 SGHTA and CDR2 FQGNSA come from the germline V gene. CDR3 sequence reads: CASSFRSGGTDTQYF. In DNA form, the CDR3 reads TGTGCCAGCAGCTTTCGTTCCGGGGGCACAGATACGCAGTATTTT.

The table lists this clonotype with many counts. The chain combines TRBV11-2 with TRBJ2-5; TRBD2 matches at 8 bases. CDR1 and CDR2 from the germline V gene are SGHAT and FQNNGV. CDR3 length: 14 amino acids. The trim removed 6 bases at V and 4 bases at J, leaving 7 bases unmatched. The CDR3 loop is CASRDYGRVETQYF. CDR3 bases: TGTGCCAGCAGGGATTACGGGAGGGTAGAGACCCAGTACTTC.

This rearrangement joins TRBV5-1 to TRBJ1-1; a possible D gene is TRBD1 (6 bases). CDR3 length: 17 amino acids. Germline V gene data show CDR1 as SGHRS and CDR2 as YFSETQ. Trimming took off 1 base at V and 4 bases at J, with 20 bases between the two ends. The CDR3 sequence is CASSLRGGVRPGTEAFF. The CDR3 bases are TGCGCCAGCAGCTTGCGGGGGGGCGTCCGACCAGGCACTGAAGCTTTCTTT.

This sequence joins TRBV29-1 and TRBJ2-7; TRBD1 might be the D (6 bases). Trimming took off 2 bases at V and 5 bases at J, with 10 bases between the two ends. Germline V gene data show CDR1 as SQVTM and CDR2 as ANQGSEA. The CDR3 is made up of 12 amino acids. The chain's CDR3 is CSVEKGVHEQYF. CDR3 in DNA: TGCAGCGTTGAAAAGGGGGTCCACGAGCAGTACTTC.

This clonotype was detected a few times. The V and J genes are TRBV20-1 and TRBJ1-2; tentatively, D is TRBD1 (6 bases). Germline V CDR1 and CDR2: DFQATT, SNEGSKA (reference sequence). CDR3 length: 13 residues. Trimming pared 6 bases from V and 4 bases from J, leaving 15 bases between. DNA of the CDR3: TGCAGTGCGGGTACCAGGGGTATCTATGGCTACACCTTC. Translating gives CSAGTRGIYGYTF.

The chain carries TRBV20-1 and TRBJ2-3; maybe TRBD1 (6 bases). The V end was cut by 5 bases, the J end by 4 bases, with 10 bases between. The CDR3 spans 12 residues. From germline, CDR1 is DFQATT and CDR2 SNEGSKA (reference sequence). The CDR3 loop is CSAGRGADTQYF. The CDR3 DNA reads as TGCAGTGCTGGCAGGGGCGCAGATACGCAGTATTTT.

This clonotype was counted only a few times. The chain uses TRBV20-1 and TRBJ1-5; a possible D gene is TRBD1 (6 bases). The ends were cut back, 0 bases at V and 6 bases at J, with 15 bases in the middle. This CDR3 has 15 amino acids. CDR1 and CDR2 from the germline V gene are DFQATT and SNEGSKA (reference sequence). The CDR3 DNA reads TGCAGTGCTAGAGACCCACAGGGAGGTTCTCAGCCCCAGCATTTT. Protein: CSARDPQGGSQPQHF.

The chain has TRBV7-2 and TRBJ2-3; possibly TRBD2 for D (5 bases). The germline V and J ends were trimmed by 5 bases and 6 bases, with 12 bases remaining between them. The CDR3 sequence is 13 residues long. CDR1 is SGHTA, CDR2 FQGNSA, per germline. In DNA, the CDR3 is TGTGCCAGCAGCGCGGGTCTCTTGGATACGCAGTATTTT. It codes for CASSAGLLDTQYF. Variable domain in full (rest from reference TRBV7-2 and TRBJ2-3): GAGVSQSPSNKVTEKGKDVELRCDPISGHTALYWYRQSLGQGLEFLIYFQGNSAPDKSGLPSDRFSAERTGGSVSTLTIQRTQQEDSAVYLCASSAGLLDTQYFGPGTRLTVL.

The chain links TRBV20-1 to TRBJ2-1, with 7 bases identical to TRBD2. Germline V gives CDR1 DFQATT, CDR2 SNEGSKA (reference sequence). The CDR3 covers 13 residues. Unmatched junction bases numbered 7, after V lost 4 bases and J lost 7 bases. The CDR3 loop is CSATRGAGNEQFF. The CDR3 DNA follows: TGCAGTGCTACCCGGGGAGCGGGGAATGAGCAGTTCTTC.

This clonotype was counted between two and nine times. The rearrangement joins TRBV5-1 to TRBJ1-2; 7 nucleotides agree with TRBD1. The CDR3 runs to 16 residues. The junction had 17 bases not matched to a gene; V was cut back by 4 bases and J by 8 bases. Germline V gene data show CDR1 as SGHRS and CDR2 as YFSETQ. The CDR3 bases are TGCGCCAGCAGCCCGGAACCTAACAGGGGATTGGAAGGCTACACCTTC. Residues: CASSPEPNRGLEGYTF.

The chain couples TRBV5-1 to TRBJ1-2; D is unclear. CDR3 length equals 12 residues. V lost 4 bases, J lost 1 base, and 5 bases lay in between. The germline V gene has CDR1 SGHRS and CDR2 YFSETQ. CDR3 amino acids: CASSEDNYGYTF. DNA of the CDR3: TGCGCCAGCAGCGAGGATAACTATGGCTACACCTTC.